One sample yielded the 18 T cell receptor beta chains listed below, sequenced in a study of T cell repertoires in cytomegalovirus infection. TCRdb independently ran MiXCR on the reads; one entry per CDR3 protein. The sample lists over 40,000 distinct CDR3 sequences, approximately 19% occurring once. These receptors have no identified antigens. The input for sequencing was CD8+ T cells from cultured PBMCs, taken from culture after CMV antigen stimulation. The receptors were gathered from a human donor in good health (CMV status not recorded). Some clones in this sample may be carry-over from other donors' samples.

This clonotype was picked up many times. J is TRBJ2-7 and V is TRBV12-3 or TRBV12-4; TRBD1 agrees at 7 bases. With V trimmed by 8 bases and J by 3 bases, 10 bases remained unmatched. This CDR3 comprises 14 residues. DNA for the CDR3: TGTGCCAGCGGCCGAGGGGGACAGTACTACGAGCAGTACTTC. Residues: CASGRGGQYYEQYF.

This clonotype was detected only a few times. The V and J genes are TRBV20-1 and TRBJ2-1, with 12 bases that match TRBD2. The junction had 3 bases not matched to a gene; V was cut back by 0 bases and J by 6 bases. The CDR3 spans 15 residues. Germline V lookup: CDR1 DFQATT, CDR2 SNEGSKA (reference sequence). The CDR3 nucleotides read TGCAGTGCTAGAGAACTAGCGGGAGGTAGCAATGAGCAGTTCTTC. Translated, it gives CSARELAGGSNEQFF.

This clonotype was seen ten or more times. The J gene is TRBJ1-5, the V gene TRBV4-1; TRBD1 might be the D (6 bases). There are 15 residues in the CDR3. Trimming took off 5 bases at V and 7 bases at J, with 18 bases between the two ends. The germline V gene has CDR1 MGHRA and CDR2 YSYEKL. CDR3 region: CASSGVGGRRQPQHF. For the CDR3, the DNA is TGCGCCAGCAGCGGCGTGGGGGGGCGGCGGCAGCCCCAGCATTTT.

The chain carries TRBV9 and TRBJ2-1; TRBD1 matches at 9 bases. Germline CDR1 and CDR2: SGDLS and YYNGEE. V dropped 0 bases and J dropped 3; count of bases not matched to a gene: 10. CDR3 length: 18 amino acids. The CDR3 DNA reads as TGTGCCAGCAGCGTAGGGGGACAGGGTCCCCCTCTCTACAATGAGCAGTTCTTC. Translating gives CASSVGGQGPPLYNEQFF.

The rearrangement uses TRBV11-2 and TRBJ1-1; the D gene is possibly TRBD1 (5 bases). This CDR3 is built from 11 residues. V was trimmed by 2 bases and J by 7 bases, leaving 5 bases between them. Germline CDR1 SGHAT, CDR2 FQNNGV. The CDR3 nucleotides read TGTGCCAGCAGCTTACAGGGTGAAGCTTTCTTT. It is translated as CASSLQGEAFF. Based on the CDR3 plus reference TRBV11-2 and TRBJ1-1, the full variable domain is EAGVAQSPRYKIIEKRQSVAFWCNPISGHATLYWYQQILGQGPKLLIQFQNNGVVDDSQLPKDRFSAERLKGVDSTLKIQPAKLEDSAVYLCASSLQGEAFFGQGTRLTVV.

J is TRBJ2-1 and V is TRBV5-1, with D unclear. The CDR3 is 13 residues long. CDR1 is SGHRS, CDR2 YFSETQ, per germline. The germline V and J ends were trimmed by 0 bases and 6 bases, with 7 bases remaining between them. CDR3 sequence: CASSLESSNEQFF. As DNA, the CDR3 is TGCGCCAGCAGCTTGGAGAGTAGCAATGAGCAGTTCTTC.

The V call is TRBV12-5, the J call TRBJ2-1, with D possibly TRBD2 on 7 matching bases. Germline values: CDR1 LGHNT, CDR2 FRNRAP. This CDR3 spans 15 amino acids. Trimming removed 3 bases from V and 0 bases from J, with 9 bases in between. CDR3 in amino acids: CASGFAGASYNEQFF. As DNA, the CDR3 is TGTGCTAGTGGTTTTGCGGGGGCCTCCTACAATGAGCAGTTCTTC.

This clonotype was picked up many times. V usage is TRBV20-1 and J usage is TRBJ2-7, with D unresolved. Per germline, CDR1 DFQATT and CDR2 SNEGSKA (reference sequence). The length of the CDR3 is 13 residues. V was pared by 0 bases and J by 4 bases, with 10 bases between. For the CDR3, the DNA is TGCAGTGCTAGAGATGTCTTTATGTACGAGCAGTACTTC. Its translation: CSARDVFMYEQYF.

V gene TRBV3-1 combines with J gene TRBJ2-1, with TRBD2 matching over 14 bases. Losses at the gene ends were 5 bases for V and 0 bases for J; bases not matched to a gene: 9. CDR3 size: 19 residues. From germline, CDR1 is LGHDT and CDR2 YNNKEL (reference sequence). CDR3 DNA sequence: TGTGCCAGCAGCTCGGGACTAGCGGGAGCGACCACCTCCTACAATGAGCAGTTCTTC. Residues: CASSSGLAGATTSYNEQFF.

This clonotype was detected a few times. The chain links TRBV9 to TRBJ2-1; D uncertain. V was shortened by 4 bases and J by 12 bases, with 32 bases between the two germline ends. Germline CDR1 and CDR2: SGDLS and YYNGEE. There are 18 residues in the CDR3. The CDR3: CASSLEPDPTAYNEWQFF. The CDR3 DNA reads TGTGCCAGCAGCCTGGAACCGGACCCCACCGCGTACAATGAGTGGCAGTTCTTC.

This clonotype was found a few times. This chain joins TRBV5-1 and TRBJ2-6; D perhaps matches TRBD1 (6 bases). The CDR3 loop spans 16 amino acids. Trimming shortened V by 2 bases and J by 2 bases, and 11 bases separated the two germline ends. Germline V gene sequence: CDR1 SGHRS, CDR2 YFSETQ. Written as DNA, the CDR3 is TGCGCCAGCAGCTTTGTTACAGGGACTGGGGCCAACGTCCTGACTTTC. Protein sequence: CASSFVTGTGANVLTF.

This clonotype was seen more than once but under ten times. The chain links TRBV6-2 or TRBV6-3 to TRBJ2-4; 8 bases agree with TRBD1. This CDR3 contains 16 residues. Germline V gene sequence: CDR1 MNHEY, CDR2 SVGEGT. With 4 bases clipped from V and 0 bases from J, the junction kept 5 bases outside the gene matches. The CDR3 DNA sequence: TGTGCCAGCAGTTCCGGACAGGGATTAGCCAAAAACATTCAGTACTTC. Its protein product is CASSSGQGLAKNIQYF.

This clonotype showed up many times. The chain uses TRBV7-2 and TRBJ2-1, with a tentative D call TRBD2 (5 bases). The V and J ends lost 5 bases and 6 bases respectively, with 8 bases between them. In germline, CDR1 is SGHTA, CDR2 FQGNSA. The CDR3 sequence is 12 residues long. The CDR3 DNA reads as TGTGCCAGCAGCCCCGGAGGCAATGAGCAGTTCTTC. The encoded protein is CASSPGGNEQFF. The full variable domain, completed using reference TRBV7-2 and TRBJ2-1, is GAGVSQSPSNKVTEKGKDVELRCDPISGHTALYWYRQSLGQGLEFLIYFQGNSAPDKSGLPSDRFSAERTGGSVSTLTIQRTQQEDSAVYLCASSPGGNEQFFGPGTRLTVL.

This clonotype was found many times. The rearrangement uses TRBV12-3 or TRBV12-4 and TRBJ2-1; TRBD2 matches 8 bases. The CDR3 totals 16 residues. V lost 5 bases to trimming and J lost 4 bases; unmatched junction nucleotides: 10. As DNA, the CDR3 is TGTGCCAGCAGTCCCGGCGTTGGCGGGGGGTACAATGAGCAGTTCTTC. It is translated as CASSPGVGGGYNEQFF.

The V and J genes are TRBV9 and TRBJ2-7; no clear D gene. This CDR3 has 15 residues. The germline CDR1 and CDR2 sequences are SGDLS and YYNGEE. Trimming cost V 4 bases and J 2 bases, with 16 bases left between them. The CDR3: CASSLQENLAYEQYF. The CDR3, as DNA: TGTGCCAGCAGCCTGCAGGAGAATCTAGCCTACGAGCAGTACTTC.

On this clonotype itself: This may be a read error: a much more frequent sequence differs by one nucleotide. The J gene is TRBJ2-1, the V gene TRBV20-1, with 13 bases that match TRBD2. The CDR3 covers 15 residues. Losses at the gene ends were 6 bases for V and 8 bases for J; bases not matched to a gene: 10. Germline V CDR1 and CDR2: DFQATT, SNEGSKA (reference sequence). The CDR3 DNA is TGCAGTGCCCAAAAGACTAGCGGGAGGACCCATGAGCAGTTCTTC. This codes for CSAQKTSGRTHEQFF.

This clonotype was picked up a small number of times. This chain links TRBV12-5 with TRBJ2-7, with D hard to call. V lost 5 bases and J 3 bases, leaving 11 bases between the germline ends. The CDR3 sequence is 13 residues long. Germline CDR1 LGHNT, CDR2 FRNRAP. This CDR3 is CASGPASFYEQYF. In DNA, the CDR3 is TGTGCTAGTGGTCCCGCTAGTTTCTACGAGCAGTACTTC. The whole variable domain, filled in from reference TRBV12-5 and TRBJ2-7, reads DARVTQTPRHKVTEMGQEVTMRCQPILGHNTVFWYRQTMMQGLELLAYFRNRAPLDDSGMPKDRFSAEMPDATLATLKIQPSEPRDSAVYFCASGPASFYEQYFGPGTRLTVT.

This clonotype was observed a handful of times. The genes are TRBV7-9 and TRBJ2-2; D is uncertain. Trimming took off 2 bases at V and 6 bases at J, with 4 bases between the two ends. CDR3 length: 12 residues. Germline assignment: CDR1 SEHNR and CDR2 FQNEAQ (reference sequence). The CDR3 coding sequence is TGTGCCAGCAGCTTATTTTCCGGGGAGCTGTTTTTT. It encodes CASSLFSGELFF.